A selection of T cell receptor beta chains follows, all from one sample in a study of a mutant IDH1 vaccine in newly diagnosed glioma. The table came from immunoSEQ multiplex PCR; TCRdb's copy has only in-frame clones and leaves some out. This table holds roughly 34,000 clones, roughly four fifths found once. Antigen specificity for these receptors is unknown. This specimen consisted of PBMCs, obtained from a glioma patient whose treatment included an IDH1 peptide vaccine. The origin of the receptors is a man aged 50-59 years with glioma. Both conserved end residues are part of each CDR3. A D gene is named only where the DNA matches it firmly. Clone size is stated in some rows and not others, as once, few, many or a class when expanded.

CDR3 protein: CASSIQGAATNEKLFF; CDR3 DNA: TGCGCCAGCAGCATACAGGGGGCAGCAACTAATGAAAAACTGTTTTTT; D gene: TRBD1; J gene: TRBJ1-4; clone size: .; V gene: TRBV5-1
CDR3 protein: CASSLSSGSAETQYF; CDR3 DNA: TGTGCCAGCAGCTTATCGAGCGGGAGCGCAGAGACCCAGTACTTC; D gene: TRBD2; J gene: TRBJ2-5; clone size: .; V gene: TRBV5-4
CDR3 protein: CASSEDRETDTQYF; CDR3 DNA: TGTGCCAGCAGCGAGGACAGGGAAACAGATACGCAGTATTTT; D gene: TRBD1; J gene: TRBJ2-3; clone size: once; V gene: TRBV6-4
CDR3 protein: CASSLDHQNTEAFF; CDR3 DNA: TGTGCCAGCAGTTTAGATCATCAGAACACTGAAGCTTTCTTT; D gene: .; J gene: TRBJ1-1; clone size: .; V gene: TRBV6-5
CDR3 protein: CASTPRGYYNEQFF; CDR3 DNA: TGTGCCAGCACTCCCAGGGGGTACTACAATGAGCAGTTCTTC; D gene: TRBD1; J gene: TRBJ2-1; clone size: .; V gene: TRBV7-8
CDR3 protein: CSVIQEILADTQYF; CDR3 DNA: TGCAGCGTCATACAGGAGATCTTGGCAGATACGCAGTATTTT; D gene: .; J gene: TRBJ2-3; clone size: .; V gene: TRBV29-1
CDR3 protein: CASSPGGGYTEAFF; CDR3 DNA: TGCGCCAGCAGCCCTGGGGGCGGGTACACTGAAGCTTTCTTT; D gene: .; J gene: TRBJ1-1; clone size: .; V gene: TRBV5-1
CDR3 protein: CASSDTRGGYTF; CDR3 DNA: TGTGCCAGCAGTGATACGAGGGGAGGCTACACCTTC; D gene: .; J gene: TRBJ1-2; clone size: .; V gene: TRBV2
CDR3 protein: CSAFVLGQSLAYEQYF; CDR3 DNA: TGCAGCGCCTTTGTATTGGGACAATCATTGGCCTACGAGCAGTACTTC; D gene: .; J gene: TRBJ2-7; clone size: .; V gene: TRBV29-1
CDR3 protein: CASQPQVTGAEAFF; CDR3 DNA: TGTGCCAGCCAACCGCAGGTCACGGGGGCTGAAGCTTTCTTT; D gene: .; J gene: TRBJ1-1; clone size: once; V gene: TRBV2
CDR3 protein: CASSFDDLGVATNEKLFF; CDR3 DNA: TGTGCCAGCAGCTTCGATGACTTGGGGGTCGCAACTAATGAAAAACTGTTTTTT; D gene: .; J gene: TRBJ1-4; clone size: .; V gene: TRBV7-8
CDR3 protein: CASSSVGDTGELFF; CDR3 DNA: TGTGCCAGCAGTTCTGTAGGGGACACCGGGGAGCTGTTTTTT; D gene: .; J gene: TRBJ2-2; clone size: .; V gene: TRBV28
CDR3 protein: CASSSSGGTNTGELFF; CDR3 DNA: TGTGCCAGCAGCTCTAGCGGGGGGACGAACACCGGGGAGCTGTTTTTT; D gene: TRBD2; J gene: TRBJ2-2; clone size: .; V gene: TRBV9
CDR3 protein: CASRPRTGGETQYF; CDR3 DNA: TGTGCCAGCAGACCGCGGACAGGGGGAGAGACCCAGTACTTC; D gene: TRBD1; J gene: TRBJ2-5; clone size: .; V gene: TRBV6-5
CDR3 protein: CSADRRETQYF; CDR3 DNA: TGCAGTGCTGACAGGAGAGAGACCCAGTACTTC; D gene: .; J gene: TRBJ2-5; clone size: .; V gene: TRBV20-1
CDR3 protein: CASSVSGLSSYNEQFF; CDR3 DNA: TGTGCCAGCAGCGTCTCGGGTCTCAGCTCCTACAATGAGCAGTTCTTC; D gene: .; J gene: TRBJ2-1; clone size: .; V gene: TRBV9
CDR3 protein: CASSLTENTEAFF; CDR3 DNA: TGTGCCAGCAGCTTGACAGAGAACACTGAAGCTTTCTTT; D gene: .; J gene: TRBJ1-1; clone size: once; V gene: TRBV7-8
CDR3 protein: CASSLLSRGEKLFF; CDR3 DNA: TGTGCCAGCAGTTTACTTTCCAGGGGTGAAAAACTGTTTTTT; D gene: .; J gene: TRBJ1-4; clone size: once; V gene: TRBV27
CDR3 protein: CASRLAGGPYEQYF; CDR3 DNA: TGTGCCAGCAGATTAGCGGGGGGGCCCTACGAGCAGTACTTC; D gene: TRBD2; J gene: TRBJ2-7; clone size: once; V gene: TRBV5-6
CDR3 protein: CASSEGPGQPQHF; CDR3 DNA: TGCGCCAGCAGCGAGGGACCGGGTCAGCCCCAGCATTTT; D gene: .; J gene: TRBJ1-5; clone size: .; V gene: TRBV5-1
CDR3 protein: CASSLDLYEQYF; CDR3 DNA: TGTGCCAGCAGCTTAGATCTGTACGAGCAGTACTTC; D gene: .; J gene: TRBJ2-7; clone size: .; V gene: TRBV11-3
CDR3 protein: CASSFGSTDTQYF; CDR3 DNA: TGTGCCAGCAGTTTTGGGAGCACAGATACGCAGTATTTT; D gene: .; J gene: TRBJ2-3; clone size: .; V gene: TRBV28
CDR3 protein: CSAPWTGELFF; CDR3 DNA: TGCAGTGCCCCCTGGACCGGGGAGCTGTTTTTT; D gene: .; J gene: TRBJ2-2; clone size: .; V gene: TRBV20-1
CDR3 protein: CASSGMGEQFF; CDR3 DNA: TGTGCCAGCAGCGGGATGGGGGAGCAGTTCTTC; D gene: .; J gene: TRBJ2-1; clone size: .; V gene: TRBV5-8
CDR3 protein: CASSTGTLQSDEQYF; CDR3 DNA: TGCGCCAGCAGCACCGGGACCCTGCAGTCAGACGAGCAGTACTTC; D gene: .; J gene: TRBJ2-7; clone size: .; V gene: TRBV5-1
CDR3 protein: CASSRGQLSRKEQYF; CDR3 DNA: TGTGCCAGCAGCCGGGGACAACTCAGTCGGAAGGAGCAGTACTTC; D gene: .; J gene: TRBJ2-7; clone size: few; V gene: TRBV5-6
CDR3 protein: CASSPPGEETQYF; CDR3 DNA: TGTGCCAGCTCACCACCGGGGGAAGAGACCCAGTACTTC; D gene: .; J gene: TRBJ2-5; clone size: .; V gene: TRBV18
CDR3 protein: CASSSSGSSYEQYF; CDR3 DNA: TGTGCCAGCAGCTCCTCAGGGAGCTCCTACGAGCAGTACTTC; D gene: .; J gene: TRBJ2-7; clone size: .; V gene: TRBV7-9
CDR3 protein: CASSIVQGLGNEKLFF; CDR3 DNA: TGTGCCAGTAGTATAGTCCAGGGGCTAGGTAATGAAAAACTGTTTTTT; D gene: .; J gene: TRBJ1-4; clone size: .; V gene: TRBV19
CDR3 protein: CASSVAPSMNTEAFF; CDR3 DNA: TGTGCCAGCAGCGTGGCACCATCTATGAACACTGAAGCTTTCTTT; D gene: .; J gene: TRBJ1-1; clone size: .; V gene: TRBV9
CDR3 protein: CARNWRSYSNQPQHF; CDR3 DNA: TGTGCCAGAAATTGGCGGAGTTATAGCAATCAGCCCCAGCATTTT; D gene: .; J gene: TRBJ1-5; clone size: .; V gene: TRBV9
CDR3 protein: CASSFGGDPQETQYF; CDR3 DNA: TGTGCCAGCAGCTTCGGGGGGGACCCACAAGAGACCCAGTACTTC; D gene: TRBD2; J gene: TRBJ2-5; clone size: .; V gene: TRBV7-9
CDR3 protein: CASSQVRAGELFF; CDR3 DNA: TGTGCCAGCAGCCAAGTAAGGGCCGGGGAGCTGTTTTTT; D gene: .; J gene: TRBJ2-2; clone size: .; V gene: TRBV14
CDR3 protein: CASSSGQGDQPQHF; CDR3 DNA: TGCGCCAGCAGCTCGGGACAGGGAGACCAACCCCAGCATTTT; D gene: TRBD1; J gene: TRBJ1-5; clone size: .; V gene: TRBV5-1
CDR3 protein: CASSVGQPTTNEKLFF; CDR3 DNA: TGTGCCAGCAGTGTAGGACAGCCCACAACTAATGAAAAACTGTTTTTT; D gene: .; J gene: TRBJ1-4; clone size: once; V gene: TRBV6-1
CDR3 protein: CASSWDRQETQYF; CDR3 DNA: TGTGCCAGCAGTTGGGACAGGCAAGAGACCCAGTACTTC; D gene: TRBD1; J gene: TRBJ2-5; clone size: .; V gene: TRBV27
CDR3 protein: CASRTGMGNSPLHF; CDR3 DNA: TGCGCCAGCAGGACAGGGATGGGAAATTCACCCCTCCACTTT; D gene: TRBD1; J gene: TRBJ1-6; clone size: .; V gene: TRBV4-1
CDR3 protein: CASSLEERGVSYF; CDR3 DNA: TGCGCCAGCAGCTTGGAGGAGCGAGGGGTTTCGTACTTC; D gene: .; J gene: TRBJ2-4; clone size: .; V gene: TRBV5-1
CDR3 protein: CASSGGRSSYNEQFF; CDR3 DNA: TGTGCCAGCAGTGGCGGGAGGAGCTCCTACAATGAGCAGTTCTTC; D gene: TRBD2; J gene: TRBJ2-1; clone size: once; V gene: TRBV2
CDR3 protein: CASSFSLAGLSYEQYF; CDR3 DNA: TGTGCCAGCAGTTTCTCCCTAGCGGGTCTCTCCTACGAGCAGTACTTC; D gene: TRBD2; J gene: TRBJ2-7; clone size: .; V gene: TRBV28
CDR3 protein: CASSPTRETGELFF; CDR3 DNA: TGTGCCAGCTCACCAACCCGGGAAACCGGGGAGCTGTTTTTT; D gene: .; J gene: TRBJ2-2; clone size: .; V gene: TRBV18
CDR3 protein: CASSIRDRQGETQYF; CDR3 DNA: TGTGCCAGTAGTATAAGGGATCGGCAGGGAGAGACCCAGTACTTC; D gene: .; J gene: TRBJ2-5; clone size: .; V gene: TRBV19
CDR3 protein: CSVAGASGNGYTF; CDR3 DNA: TGCAGCGTCGCCGGGGCGAGCGGGAATGGCTACACCTTC; D gene: .; J gene: TRBJ1-2; clone size: .; V gene: TRBV29-1
CDR3 protein: CASSLGGQISYEQYF; CDR3 DNA: TGCGCCAGCAGCTTGGGCGGGCAAATCTCCTACGAGCAGTACTTC; D gene: .; J gene: TRBJ2-7; clone size: medium-sized; V gene: TRBV5-1
CDR3 protein: CASSLGGTSGSIYEQYF; CDR3 DNA: TGTGCCAGCAGCTTGGGGGGGACTAGCGGGAGTATTTACGAGCAGTACTTC; D gene: TRBD2; J gene: TRBJ2-7; clone size: .; V gene: TRBV5-4
CDR3 protein: CASRITGGRNQPQHF; CDR3 DNA: TGTGCCAGCAGGATAACAGGGGGCCGCAATCAGCCCCAGCATTTT; D gene: TRBD1; J gene: TRBJ1-5; clone size: .; V gene: TRBV27
CDR3 protein: CASSSRGMSNQPQHF; CDR3 DNA: TGTGCCAGCAGCTCCCGGGGGATGAGCAATCAGCCCCAGCATTTT; D gene: .; J gene: TRBJ1-5; clone size: .; V gene: TRBV28
CDR3 protein: CAWSVYTGGDQSQHF; CDR3 DNA: TGTGCCTGGAGTGTGTATACCGGGGGGGATCAGTCCCAGCATTTT; D gene: .; J gene: TRBJ1-5; clone size: .; V gene: TRBV30
CDR3 protein: CASSLLGPPDTQYF; CDR3 DNA: TGTGCCAGCAGCCTACTCGGACCCCCGGATACGCAGTATTTT; D gene: .; J gene: TRBJ2-3; clone size: once; V gene: TRBV7-2
CDR3 protein: CASSFGVSGNEQFF; CDR3 DNA: TGTGCCAGCAGCTTCGGGGTTTCAGGGAATGAGCAGTTCTTC; D gene: .; J gene: TRBJ2-1; clone size: once; V gene: TRBV5-8
CDR3 protein: CASSLGSIRYEDYGYTF; CDR3 DNA: TGTGCCAGCAGCTTAGGAAGCATCCGCTATGAGGACTATGGCTACACCTTC; D gene: .; J gene: TRBJ1-2; clone size: .; V gene: TRBV7-9
CDR3 protein: CASSYSLGSNEKLFF; CDR3 DNA: TGTGCCAGCAGTTACTCGTTGGGATCTAATGAAAAACTGTTTTTT; D gene: .; J gene: TRBJ1-4; clone size: .; V gene: TRBV6-5
CDR3 protein: CASSRGGAPYNEQFF; CDR3 DNA: TGTGCCAGTAGTAGAGGGGGGGCCCCCTACAATGAGCAGTTCTTC; D gene: .; J gene: TRBJ2-1; clone size: .; V gene: TRBV19
CDR3 protein: CASSENLAGGGEQFF; CDR3 DNA: TGCGCCAGCAGTGAGAACCTAGCGGGAGGGGGTGAGCAGTTCTTC; D gene: TRBD2; J gene: TRBJ2-1; clone size: .; V gene: TRBV10-2
CDR3 protein: CASSQDEGYNEQFF; CDR3 DNA: TGCGCCAGCAGCCAAGATGAGGGCTACAATGAGCAGTTCTTC; D gene: .; J gene: TRBJ2-1; clone size: .; V gene: TRBV4-1